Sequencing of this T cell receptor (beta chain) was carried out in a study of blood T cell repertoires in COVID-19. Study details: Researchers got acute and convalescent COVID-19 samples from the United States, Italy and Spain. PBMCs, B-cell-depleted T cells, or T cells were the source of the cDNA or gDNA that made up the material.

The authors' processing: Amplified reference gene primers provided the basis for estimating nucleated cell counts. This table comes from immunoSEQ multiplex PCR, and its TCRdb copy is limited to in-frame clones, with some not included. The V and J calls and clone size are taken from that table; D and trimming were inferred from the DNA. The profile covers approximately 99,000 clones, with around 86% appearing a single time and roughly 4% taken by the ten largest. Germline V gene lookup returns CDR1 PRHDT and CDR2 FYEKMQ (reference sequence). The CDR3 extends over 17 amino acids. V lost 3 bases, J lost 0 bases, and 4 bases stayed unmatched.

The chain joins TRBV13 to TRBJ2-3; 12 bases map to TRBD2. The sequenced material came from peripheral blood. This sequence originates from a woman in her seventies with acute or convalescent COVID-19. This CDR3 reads CASSLAGTSGSTDTQYF. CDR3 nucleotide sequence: TGTGCCAGCAGCTTGGCCGGGACTAGCGGGAGCACAGATACGCAGTATTTT.